One TCR beta chain is described in this entry. No antigen is known for it. A second PCR, run for about 7 to 12 cycles, used a sample-barcoded 5' primer plus a J-beta primer mix. MiXCR, applied by TCRdb to the 5' RACE reads, yields one record per CDR3 protein. The sample yields around 1,500,000 distinct CDR3 sequences, 42% seen once. The sample originates from a study of blood T cells in healthy people across ages. Study-wide results and limits: Diversity figures based on one million T cells were deemed too low. When set beside aged donors, long-lived donors presented more naive CD4+ cells and higher diversity. While age rose, TCR beta diversity per million T cells dropped in a roughly linear way.

The sequenced sample consisted of blood. The receptor's source is a woman between 18 and 30 years old in good health.

The CDR3 coding sequence is TGTGCCACAAGCCTTAGCGGGGGCCAAAACACCGGGGAGCTGTTTTTT. Translation gives CATSLSGGQNTGELFF. This sequence joins TRBV10-3 and TRBJ2-2; 9 positions match TRBD2. The germline V gene has CDR1 ENHRY and CDR2 SYGVKD. With 10 bases clipped from V and 2 bases from J, the junction kept 11 bases outside the gene matches. There are 16 residues in the CDR3.